A single sample gave rise to the 21 T cell receptor beta chains below, sequenced in a study of shared clonotypes between healthy human individuals. Some clones are missing from TCRdb's copy, which holds only in-frame ones; the method was immunoSEQ multiplex PCR. Here the sample spans roughly 2,000,000 clones, over 85% being singletons. Terminally differentiated effector memory CD45RA+ cells were excluded by CCR7 positive selection of CD45RO-negative cells. Sequencing was done on a sample of naive CD8+ T cells sorted from blood. These TCRs come from a man between 18 and 35 years old in good health.

V usage is TRBV30 and J usage is TRBJ1-5, with D perhaps TRBD1 (6 bases). Germline-derived CDR1 and CDR2 are GTSNPN and SVGIG (reference sequence). V was clipped by 3 bases and J by 0 bases, with 12 bases between them. The CDR3 runs 15 residues. CDR3 nucleotide sequence: TGTGCCTGGAGCCCCGGACAGCTTAGCAATCAGCCCCAGCATTTT. It codes for CAWSPGQLSNQPQHF. The complete variable domain, with remaining parts taken from reference TRBV30 and TRBJ1-5, reads SQTIHQWPATLVQPVGSPLSLECTVEGTSNPNLYWYRQAAGRGLQLLFYSVGIGQISSEVPQNLSASRPQDRQFILSSKKLLLSDSGFYLCAWSPGQLSNQPQHFGDGTRLSIL.

The chain joins TRBV6-5 to TRBJ1-6; D call uncertain. The V and J ends lost 7 bases and 5 bases respectively, with 9 bases between them. In germline, CDR1 is MNHEY, CDR2 SVGAGI. The CDR3 runs to 13 residues. For the CDR3, the DNA is TGTGCCAGCACGGAGGAGCATAATTCACCCCTCCACTTT. This codes for CASTEEHNSPLHF.

In DNA form, the CDR3 reads TGTGCCAGCCTGACCACCGGGGAGCTGTTTTTT. This sequence encodes CASLTTGELFF. The rearrangement links TRBV2 to TRBJ2-2; D unclear. This CDR3 has 11 amino acids. Germline CDR1 reads SNHLY; CDR2 reads FYNNEI. The germline V and J ends were trimmed by 8 bases and 4 bases, with 5 bases remaining between them.

CDR3 coding DNA: TGTGCCACCGCGGACAGTCATAATTCACCCCTCCACTTT. Protein product: CATADSHNSPLHF. The genes are TRBV6-4 and TRBJ1-6, with D perhaps TRBD1 (6 bases). Deletions cut 10 bases from V and 5 bases from J, with 12 bases between. Germline lookup yields CDR1 MRHNA and CDR2 SNTAGT. The CDR3 extends over 13 amino acids.

The chain couples TRBV7-9 to TRBJ2-2; 11 positions agree with TRBD1. The length of the CDR3 is 15 residues. V was pared by 3 bases and J by 4 bases, with 1 base of the junction left unmatched. The germline V gene encodes CDR1 SEHNR and CDR2 FQNEAQ (reference sequence). The CDR3: CASSLGQGGTGELFF. Here the CDR3 DNA reads TGTGCCAGCAGCTTGGGACAGGGGGGCACCGGGGAGCTGTTTTTT.

The genes are TRBV5-1 and TRBJ2-5; D not resolved. V shed 0 bases and J shed 4 bases, with 10 bases lying between them. This CDR3 has 14 residues. Germline CDR1 reads SGHRS; CDR2 reads YFSETQ. This CDR3 is CASSLEFDGETQYF. The CDR3 DNA reads as TGCGCCAGCAGCTTGGAGTTCGACGGAGAGACCCAGTACTTC.

The V gene is TRBV6-5, the J gene TRBJ1-3; unclear D gene. The CDR3 is 15 residues long. CDR1 and CDR2 from the germline V gene are MNHEY and SVGAGI. The V end lost 4 bases, the J end lost 2 bases, and 12 bases lay between the germline ends. The CDR3 DNA reads as TGTGCCAGCAGTTTTTCCGAGTCCACTGGAAACACCATATATTTT. Protein sequence: CASSFSESTGNTIYF.

This chain uses TRBV11-1 with TRBJ2-7; D is perhaps TRBD2 (6 bases). Germline V gene data show CDR1 as SGHAT and CDR2 as FQDESV (reference sequence). V was cut by 1 base and J by 1 base, with 8 bases left in between. The CDR3 runs 14 residues. CDR3 coding DNA: TGTGCCAGCAGCTTAGGGGGGGAGTCCTACGAGCAGTACTTC. Protein product: CASSLGGESYEQYF.

This chain links TRBV27 with TRBJ1-4; tentatively, D is TRBD1 (5 bases). Germline CDR1 is MNHEY and CDR2 is SMNVEV (reference sequence). Trimming removed 6 bases at V and 6 bases at J, with 17 bases between. The length of the CDR3 is 15 residues. The CDR3 is CASRAWVRVDEKLFF. CDR3 nucleotides: TGTGCCAGCAGGGCTTGGGTCAGGGTAGATGAAAAACTGTTTTTT.

Concerning this clone: The same CDR3 can be traced to other DNA sequences in this sample. The chain recombines TRBV4-1 with TRBJ1-3; 7 bases align to TRBD1. Trimming at V came to 1 base and at J to 1 base, leaving 1 base not matched to a gene. This CDR3 contains 15 residues. In germline, CDR1 is MGHRA, CDR2 YSYEKL. As DNA, the CDR3 is TGCGCCAGCAGCCAAGGACAGGGTTCTGGAAACACCATATATTTT. Its translation is CASSQGQGSGNTIYF.

This clone was detected only once. The gene calls are TRBV11-2 and TRBJ2-1; 8 nucleotides align to TRBD2. The CDR3 has 13 amino acids. The trim removed 3 bases at V and 7 bases at J, leaving 2 bases unmatched. Germline V gives CDR1 SGHAT, CDR2 FQNNGV. CDR3 DNA: TGTGCCAGCAGCTTCGGACTAGCAAATGAGCAGTTCTTC. Protein product: CASSFGLANEQFF.

The chain links TRBV27 to TRBJ2-5; D possibly matches TRBD1 or TRBD2 (5 bases each). The CDR3 is 16 residues long. Germline loops: CDR1 MNHEY, CDR2 SMNVEV (reference sequence). Trimming left V 5 bases short and J 2 bases short, with 18 bases between. The CDR3 reads CASSTIGGVGQETQYF. The CDR3 nucleotides read TGTGCCAGCAGTACAATTGGGGGTGTGGGGCAAGAGACCCAGTACTTC.

This clone was seen a handful of times. The chain is built from TRBV9 and TRBJ1-1; D unclear. The CDR3 is 13 residues long. V lost 3 bases, J lost 1 base, and 7 bases lay in between. Germline V CDR1 and CDR2: SGDLS, YYNGEE. The CDR3 sequence: CASSAGSNTEAFF. The CDR3 coding sequence is TGTGCCAGCAGCGCGGGATCGAACACTGAAGCTTTCTTT.

To note about this clone: Other DNA sequences in this sample translate to the same CDR3. The chain combines TRBV14 with TRBJ2-1; D remains ambiguous. V dropped 2 bases and J dropped 4 bases, with 6 bases sitting between them. This CDR3 contains 13 residues. CDR1 and CDR2 from the germline V gene are SGHDN and FVKESK. CDR3 sequence (DNA): TGTGCCAGCAGCCAACCGACATACAATGAGCAGTTCTTC. Amino acids: CASSQPTYNEQFF.

This clone was observed a single time. The chain links TRBV13 to TRBJ2-1; D gene unclear. This CDR3 has 12 residues. V was shortened by 5 bases and J by 15 bases, with 17 bases between the two germline ends. The germline gives CDR1 PRHDT, CDR2 FYEKMQ (reference sequence). In DNA form, the CDR3 reads TGTGCCAGCAGCCAAGGACGGTTGATGGGGTTCTTC. It encodes CASSQGRLMGFF.

A single count supports this clone. The chain carries TRBV13 and TRBJ2-3; 10 nucleotides match TRBD1. Germline assignment: CDR1 PRHDT and CDR2 FYEKMQ (reference sequence). This CDR3 has 16 amino acids. With 5 bases clipped from V and 0 bases from J, the junction kept 5 bases outside the gene matches. DNA for the CDR3: TGTGCCAGCAGCCCGACAGGGGGCGACAGCACAGATACGCAGTATTTT. Translation gives CASSPTGGDSTDTQYF.

The chain employs TRBV21-1 and TRBJ2-2. TRBV21-1 is described as a pseudogene. The CDR3 sequence is 16 residues long. The CDR3 coding sequence is TGTGCCAGCAGCAAGTTGGGCGGCTTGAACACCGGGGAGCTGTTTTTT. Translation gives CASSKLGGLNTGELFF.

This rearrangement joins TRBV7-9 to TRBJ1-1; D is possibly TRBD1 (5 bases). V dropped 5 bases and J dropped 0 bases, with 22 bases sitting between them. The CDR3 has 18 amino acids. The germline CDR1 and CDR2 sequences are SEHNR and FQNEAQ (reference sequence). In DNA form, the CDR3 reads TGTGCCAGCAGCCCGGGCCCAGGGCCATTAACGATGAACACTGAAGCTTTCTTT. Protein: CASSPGPGPLTMNTEAFF.

The chain is built from TRBV13 and TRBJ1-1; 8 bases match TRBD1. Germline V CDR1 and CDR2: PRHDT, FYEKMQ (reference sequence). CDR3 length equals 14 residues. The ends lost 4 bases at V and 3 bases at J; junction bases unmatched: 4. The CDR3 DNA is TGTGCCAGCAGCTACAAGACAGGGGACACTGAAGCTTTCTTT. Translation: CASSYKTGDTEAFF.

This sequence joins TRBV18 and TRBJ2-1, with TRBD2 as a possible D gene (5 bases). The CDR3 spans 17 residues. Between the trimmed V and J ends, which lost 4 bases and 6 bases, there was a span of 22 bases. Germline CDR1 KGHSH, CDR2 LQKENI. The CDR3 protein is CASSLPLKGANLNEQFF. The CDR3 nucleotides read TGTGCCAGCTCACTGCCTCTAAAGGGAGCAAATCTCAATGAGCAGTTCTTC.

For this clone: Other DNA sequences in this specimen translate into the identical CDR3. J is TRBJ2-7 and V is TRBV27; D is possibly TRBD1 or TRBD2 (5 bases each). The CDR3 contains 14 residues. V lost 1 base and J 2 bases, leaving 9 bases between the germline ends. CDR1 is MNHEY and CDR2 is SMNVEV in the germline V gene (reference sequence). CDR3 coding DNA: TGTGCCAGCAGTTTATGGGACGGTGCCTACGAGCAGTACTTC. Translation: CASSLWDGAYEQYF.